This TCR beta chain was found in a study of early T cells in non-severe SARS-CoV-2 infection. In the study overall: Sequencing was performed on bulk RNA from unsorted whole blood, leaving chains unpaired.

The CDR3 consists of 14 residues. Deletions cut 3 bases from V and 4 bases from J, with 12 bases between. In germline, CDR1 is LGHDT, CDR2 YNNKEL (reference sequence). cDNA molecules, individually, were tagged with unique molecular identifiers. TCRdb reprocessed the 5' RACE reads via MiXCR and lists one record per CDR3 protein. Of some 87,000 distinct CDR3 sequences listed, around 13% are singletons. The rearrangement uses TRBV3-1 and TRBJ1-1, with D perhaps TRBD1 (6 bases). The material sequenced was whole blood. The origin of this receptor is an adult who was a healthcare worker with PCR-confirmed SARS-CoV-2 infection or an uninfected control (not recorded which). The CDR3 coding sequence is TGTGCCAGCAGCCAGGGGGGGCTGAGCACTGAAGCTTTCTTT. This gives the protein CASSQGGLSTEAFF.